Each of the 5 T cell receptor beta chains below was sequenced from the same sample in a study of blood T cell repertoires in COVID-19. Profiled with immunoSEQ multiplex PCR; TCRdb holds only in-frame clones, not every one. Among 55,000 to 90,000 clones listed, around 83% were seen once. Sequencing was performed on peripheral blood. These receptors were obtained from a woman aged 80 or over with active or convalescent COVID-19.

The CDR3 coding sequence is TGTGCCAGCAGCTTAGATCCAGGGGGCACTGAAGCTTTCTTT. Translation: CASSLDPGGTEAFF. V and J are TRBV7-2 and TRBJ1-1; 7 nucleotides agree with TRBD1. Trimming took 1 base from V and 4 from J; bases not matched to a gene: 3. Germline V gives CDR1 SGHTA, CDR2 FQGNSA. This CDR3 comprises 14 residues. The entire variable domain, with the rest obtained from reference TRBV7-2 and TRBJ1-1, is as follows: GAGVSQSPSNKVTEKGKDVELRCDPISGHTALYWYRQSLGQGLEFLIYFQGNSAPDKSGLPSDRFSAERTGGSVSTLTIQRTQQEDSAVYLCASSLDPGGTEAFFGQGTRLTVV.

As concerns this clone: At one end, the junction sequence differs from germline, possibly due to a read error. The rearrangement joins TRBV2 to TRBJ1-6; 9 bases fit TRBD1. CDR1 SNHLY and CDR2 FYNNEI come from the germline V gene. This CDR3 is built from 14 residues. The CDR3, as DNA: TGTGCCAGCCGTGAGGACACAGGGGGCCGGTCCCTCCACTTT. Translation gives CASREDTGGRSLHF.

This clone turned up a few times. The V and J genes are TRBV5-6 and TRBJ1-5; possible D gene TRBD1, 5 bases. Germline V gene sequence: CDR1 SGHDT, CDR2 YYEEEE. Trimming left V 0 bases short and J 0 bases short, with 13 bases between. This CDR3 region has 17 residues. The CDR3, as DNA: TGTGCCAGCAGCTTGGGTAGGGGTTTACATAGCAATCAGCCCCAGCATTTT. Translated: CASSLGRGLHSNQPQHF.

CDR3 sequence: CASSLRTEVNEQFF. CDR3 coding DNA: TGTGCCAGCAGTTTAAGGACAGAGGTCAATGAGCAGTTCTTC. This chain uses TRBV28 with TRBJ2-1; perhaps TRBD1 as D (6 bases). Germline CDR1 and CDR2: MDHEN and SYDVKM. Deletions cut 2 bases from V and 6 bases from J, with 11 bases between. This CDR3 spans 14 amino acids.

V is TRBV7-2 and J is TRBJ2-1; 10 bases fit TRBD2. This CDR3 has 17 amino acids. V lost 5 bases and J lost 5; bases outside the gene matches: 12. Germline values: CDR1 SGHTA, CDR2 FQGNSA. The CDR3 loop is CASSRSLAGAVNNEQFF. CDR3 in DNA: TGTGCCAGCAGCCGGTCCCTAGCGGGGGCAGTTAACAATGAGCAGTTCTTC.